A selection of T cell receptor beta chains follows, all from one sample in a study of T cells after posttransplantation cyclophosphamide. This table comes from immunoSEQ multiplex PCR, and its TCRdb copy is limited to in-frame clones, with some not included. The profile covers about 47,000 clones, with around 94% appearing a single time and less than 3.5% taken by the ten largest. Specimen: PBMCs. These receptor sequences come from a woman aged 45 to 65 in good health and a related stem cell transplant donor. CDR3s include the opening cysteine and the closing phenylalanine or tryptophan. Fields, in order: V gene, J gene, D gene, clone size, CDR3 DNA, CDR3 protein. D genes are given only for firm matches. Part of the rows lack a size; the others show once, few, many or a class for expanded clones.

>TRBV2|TRBJ1-2|-|-
TGTGCCAGCAGTGCTCCACTAGATGGCTACACCTTC
CASSAPLDGYTF
>TRBV6-1|TRBJ1-1|-|-
TGTGCCATCCAATCCGGGGTTGGAGCTGAAGCTTTCTTT
CAIQSGVGAEAFF
>TRBV5-1|TRBJ2-7|-|-
TGCGCCAGCAGCTTGGTTCGGGTTGACTACGAGCAGTACTTC
CASSLVRVDYEQYF
>TRBV7-9|TRBJ2-1|TRBD2|-
TGTGCCAGCAGCTGGGGGGGTAGCGGAAAAAACAATGAGCAGTTCTTC
CASSWGGSGKNNEQFF
>TRBV5-1|TRBJ2-3|TRBD1|-
TGCGCCAGCAGCCCCCGGACAGGGGGCACAGATACGCAGTATTTT
CASSPRTGGTDTQYF
>TRBV30|TRBJ2-6|TRBD1|-
TGTGCCAGACAGGGGGCTTCTGGGGCCAACGTCCTGACTTTC
CARQGASGANVLTF
>TRBV19|TRBJ2-7|-|-
TGTGCCAGTAGTATGGACATAGAGGCCCCCGGGGAGCAGTACTTC
CASSMDIEAPGEQYF
>TRBV11-3|TRBJ2-7|TRBD1|-
TGTGCCAGCAGCCCGGGACAGGCTTCCTACGAGCAGTACTTC
CASSPGQASYEQYF
>TRBV7-9|TRBJ1-1|-|-
TGTGCCAGCAGCTTAGTCCAGAACACTGAAGCTTTCTTT
CASSLVQNTEAFF
>TRBV28|TRBJ1-4|-|-
TGTGCCAGCAGTTTACCGGAGAAGGATGAAAAACTGTTTTTT
CASSLPEKDEKLFF
>TRBV11-2|TRBJ2-2|TRBD2|-
TGTGCCAGCAGCTTAGATAGAGTACTAGCGGGAATCACCGGGGAGCTGTTTTTT
CASSLDRVLAGITGELFF
>TRBV6-1|TRBJ1-1|-|-
TGTGCCAGCACTCTAAGGGGGGAGGGCGAAGCTTTCTTT
CASTLRGEGEAFF
>TRBV5-1|TRBJ2-7|TRBD2|-
TGCGCCAGCAGCGCGGGACTAGCGGACTACGAGCAGTACTTC
CASSAGLADYEQYF
>TRBV21-1|TRBJ2-3|-|-
TGTGCCAGCAGCAAAGACCCAGGGTGCGCAGATACGCAGTATTTT
CASSKDPGCADTQYF
>TRBV5-4|TRBJ2-1|TRBD2|-
TGTGCCAGCAGCTTGGGTCCTAGCGGTAGCTCCTACAATGAGCAGTTCTTC
CASSLGPSGSSYNEQFF
>TRBV19|TRBJ1-2|TRBD1|-
TGTGCCAGTAGTGCTTGGACAGGGGATGGCTACACCTTC
CASSAWTGDGYTF
>TRBV7-2|TRBJ1-3|TRBD1|once
TGTGCCAGCAGCCCCCCCCAGGGGGCTACTGGAAACACCATATATTTT
CASSPPQGATGNTIYF
>TRBV9|TRBJ2-2|TRBD2|-
TGTGCCAGCAGTGAAAGCGGGGGGGCCCCCGGGGAGCTGTTTTTT
CASSESGGAPGELFF
>TRBV18|TRBJ2-7|TRBD1|-
TGTGCCAGCTCACTCCCGGGACAGGGCTACGAGCAGTACTTC
CASSLPGQGYEQYF
>TRBV19|TRBJ2-7|TRBD2|-
TGTGCCAGTAGTATCGAGTCGTCAGCGGGGTACGAGCAGTACTTC
CASSIESSAGYEQYF
>TRBV5-1|TRBJ2-7|-|once
TGCGCCAGCAGCTTGATTGGGGCGGCCTACGAGCAGTACTTC
CASSLIGAAYEQYF
>TRBV28|TRBJ1-5|-|-
TGTGCCAGCATTACATCAGGGAATAGCAATCAGCCCCAGCATTTT
CASITSGNSNQPQHF
>TRBV15|TRBJ2-7|TRBD1|-
TGTGCCACCAGCAGACTGCCGGGACAGGTAAAGTACGAGCAGTACTTC
CATSRLPGQVKYEQYF
>TRBV6-5|TRBJ2-3|-|-
TGTGCCAGCAGACCTAGCGTATCTAGCACAGATACGCAGTATTTT
CASRPSVSSTDTQYF
>TRBV21-1|TRBJ1-2|-|-
TGTGCCTCCAGGGAGGACAGGGTGAGGTCGAACTATGGCTACACCTTC
CASREDRVRSNYGYTF
>TRBV5-1|TRBJ1-1|-|-
TGCGCCAGCAGCTTGGTTGGGGGGAGGACTGAAGCTTTCTTT
CASSLVGGRTEAFF
>TRBV7-8|TRBJ2-7|-|-
TGTGCCAGCAGCTTAAATCTAAGCGACGAGCAGTACTTC
CASSLNLSDEQYF
>TRBV28|TRBJ1-2|-|-
TGTGCCAGCAGTCCCCCCACAGAATATGGCTACACCTTC
CASSPPTEYGYTF
>TRBV9|TRBJ2-7|TRBD2|-
TGTGCCAGCAGGGCTAGCGGGCAGGAAAAGCAGTACTTC
CASRASGQEKQYF
>TRBV6-6|TRBJ2-1|-|-
TGTGCCAGCAGTTCCGCGAGGCTCTACAATGAGCAGTTCTTC
CASSSARLYNEQFF
>TRBV25-1|TRBJ1-1|TRBD1|-
TGTGCCAGTTCTCCCGGGACAGGGGGTAACACTGAAGCTTTCTTT
CASSPGTGGNTEAFF
>TRBV9|TRBJ2-7|-|-
TGTGCCAGCAGCGTAGTAGTGAGATACAGGGATAACGAGCAGTACTTC
CASSVVVRYRDNEQYF
>TRBV7-3|TRBJ2-1|TRBD1|-
TGTGCCAGCAGCTTAATCCCTCTTAGACAGGGACCCAGAAATGAGCAGTTCTTC
CASSLIPLRQGPRNEQFF
>TRBV9|TRBJ2-7|TRBD2|-
TGTGCCAGCAGCCCCACCCAGACTAGCGGGAAGTCCAACGAGCAGTACTTC
CASSPTQTSGKSNEQYF
>TRBV7-9|TRBJ2-4|-|-
TGTGCCAGCAGCTTCCGGGGGAAAAACATTCAGTACTTC
CASSFRGKNIQYF
>TRBV2|TRBJ2-7|-|-
TGTGCCAGCAACTCAATTTCCTACGAGCAGTACTTC
CASNSISYEQYF
>TRBV4-2|TRBJ2-1|TRBD2|-
TGTGCCAGCAGCCAAGCCCGTAGCGGGGGGGCTTTCGATGAGCAGTTCTTC
CASSQARSGGAFDEQFF
>TRBV9|TRBJ1-6|-|-
TGTGCCAGCAGCGTAGCGAGCTCCTATAATTCCCCCCTCCACTTT
CASSVASSYNSPLHF
>TRBV18|TRBJ2-7|TRBD1|-
TGTGCCAGCTCAACAAAGACAGGGGCGTACGAGCAGTACTTC
CASSTKTGAYEQYF
>TRBV2|TRBJ2-1|-|-
TGTGCCAGCAGTGAGGGAGCAGGGGCAGATGAGCAGTTCTTC
CASSEGAGADEQFF
>TRBV5-5|TRBJ2-7|TRBD1|-
TGTGCCAGCAGCCGCGACAGGGGGAGGACCTACGAGCAGTACTTC
CASSRDRGRTYEQYF